This TCR beta chain was recorded in a study of T cells in severe cutaneous drug reactions. Across the whole study: Culprit drug assignment used the Naranjo algorithm and the ALDEN algorithm. Blister fluid/cells and PBMC came from acute- or recovery-stage patients.

TCR subtype-specific primers in iRepertoire multiplex PCR prepared libraries for bulk and single-cell sequencing. TCRdb derives one entry per CDR3 protein from the multiplex PCR reads, leaving out DNA. The sample's table shows 8,800 or so distinct CDR3 sequences. Sequenced patients had Stevens-Johnson syndrome or toxic epidermal necrolysis caused by carbamazepine. Study-wide results and limits: One public TCRbeta CDR3 appeared in all seven blister samples, averaging 13.57%. TRBV12-4 use rose strongly in carbamazepine-induced Stevens-Johnson syndrome or toxic epidermal necrolysis, averaging about 30% in blister cells and 5% to 6% in PBMC.

This CDR3 comprises 15 residues. The germline CDR1 and CDR2 sequences are SGDLS and YYNGEE. This clonotype is medium-sized by frequency. Its cognate antigen is unknown. The rearrangement uses TRBV9 and TRBJ2-3; lacking DNA, the TRBD2 call made by TCRdb goes unchecked. This clonotype originated in a human donor with a severe cutaneous adverse drug reaction. The sequencing input was cells from a skin blister. The CDR3 protein is CASSVGDFVTDTQYF.